What follows are 6 T cell receptor beta chains derived from one specimen sequenced in a study of T cells in Graves' hyperthyroidism and ophthalmopathy. From RNA transcripts, TCR beta CDR3 regions were amplified. Carried out on the TCR CDR3, a first-round RT-PCR used the HTBI primer set. TCRdb redid the calling of the multiplex PCR reads with MiXCR, one entry per CDR3 protein. The sample consists of hundreds of thousands of distinct CDR3 sequences, roughly 40% of them appearing once. Sequenced sample: blood. These receptors originate from a young man with Graves' hyperthyroidism.

The chain carries TRBV20-1 and TRBJ1-1; D is ambiguous. Germline loops: CDR1 DFQATT, CDR2 SNEGSKA (reference sequence). V was shortened by 6 bases and J by 11 bases, with 13 bases between the two germline ends. The CDR3 spans 10 residues. The CDR3 DNA sequence: TGCAGTGCCCCTGATGAGCTCGCTTTCTTT. Translating gives CSAPDELAFF.

The sample holds many counts of this clonotype. The V gene is TRBV15, the J gene TRBJ1-6; no clear D gene. V lost 1 base and J 13 bases, leaving 14 bases between the germline ends. CDR1 and CDR2 from the germline V gene are LNHNV and YYDKDF (reference sequence). This CDR3 comprises 14 residues. DNA of the CDR3: TGTGCCACCAGCAGAGGTAGACAAGGTCATCCCCTCCACTTT. Translation gives CATSRGRQGHPLHF.

This chain links TRBV6-6 with TRBJ1-6; 9 bases line up with TRBD1. Trimming took 6 bases from V and 12 from J; bases not matched to a gene: 3. From germline, CDR1 is MNHNY and CDR2 SVGAGI (reference sequence). The CDR3 sequence is 12 residues long. This CDR3 is CASSKDRGPLHF. In DNA, the CDR3 is TGTGCCAGCAGCAAGGACAGGGGACCCCTCCACTTT.

This clonotype was seen just once. The junction departs from germline at one end; a sequencing error may be responsible. V is TRBV6-1 and J is TRBJ1-1, with a possible D match to TRBD1 (5 bases). The germline CDR1 and CDR2 sequences are MNHNS and SASEGT. The CDR3 runs 15 residues. CDR3 coding DNA: TGTGCCAGCAGTGGAGCGCTAGGGGCGCAGGGTGAAGCTTCCTTT. It yields the protein CASSGALGAQGEASF.

The genes are TRBV10-3 and TRBJ1-2, with TRBD1 as a possible D gene (5 bases). V was trimmed by 0 bases and J by 7 bases, leaving 12 bases between them. Germline V gene sequence: CDR1 ENHRY, CDR2 SYGVKD. The CDR3 is made up of 14 amino acids. CDR3: CAISESWGGIGYTF. DNA for the CDR3: TGTGCCATCAGTGAGTCGTGGGGGGGGATTGGCTACACCTTC.

The chain employs TRBV10-2 and TRBJ2-5, with D perhaps TRBD1 or TRBD2 (5 bases each). The CDR3 has 15 amino acids. The germline V gene encodes CDR1 WSHSY and CDR2 SAAADI. Deletions cut 6 bases from V and 5 bases from J, with 19 bases between. The CDR3 sequence is CASSPLQASGETQYF. CDR3 nucleotide sequence: TGCGCCAGCAGCCCACTACAGGCCTCGGGGGAGACCCAGTACTTC.